These 15 T cell receptor beta chains were all obtained from the same sample, sequenced in a study of T-cell memory formation after mild COVID-19. MiXCR, applied by TCRdb to the 5' RACE reads, yields one record per CDR3 protein. The table lists about 560,000 distinct CDR3 sequences, roughly 21% of them singletons. Sequencing input: PBMCs or a T cell subset sorted from them (not recorded which). These receptors all come from an adult woman who had mild COVID-19 (a few samples of this study predate the infection). Cell type and time point are not known.

The CDR3 region has the DNA TGTGCCAGCAGCGGGCCAGGCGTCGTGGGCTATGGCTACACCTTC. Translated, it gives CASSGPGVVGYGYTF. The chain links TRBV5-6 to TRBJ1-2; D is uncertain. The CDR3 extends over 15 amino acids. Trimming removed 4 bases from V and 4 bases from J, with 17 bases in between. In germline, CDR1 is SGHDT, CDR2 YYEEEE.

The table lists this clonotype with a few counts. The chain is built from TRBV5-1 and TRBJ2-7, with 7 bases identical to TRBD1. V lost 4 bases and J lost 3; bases outside the gene matches: 10. This CDR3 contains 15 residues. Germline CDR1 SGHRS, CDR2 YFSETQ. The CDR3: CASSGKGQIYYEQYF. CDR3 nucleotides: TGCGCCAGCAGCGGAAAGGGACAGATATACTACGAGCAGTACTTC.

About this clonotype: At one boundary the junction diverges from the germline segment, which might be a read error. V usage is TRBV7-7 and J usage is TRBJ1-1, with 8 bases aligning to TRBD1. In germline, CDR1 is SSHAT, CDR2 FNYEAQ (reference sequence). This CDR3 comprises 17 residues. The CDR3 region is CASSPYPTSGQGSEAFF. CDR3 DNA: TGTGCTAGCAGCCCTTACCCTACCTCCGGACAGGGATCTGAAGCTTTCTTT. Supplemented by reference TRBV7-7 and TRBJ1-1, the full variable domain reads GAGVSQSPRYKVTKRGQDVTLRCDPISSHATLYWYQQALGQGPEFLTYFNYEAQPDKSGLPSDRFSAERPEGSISTLTIQRTEQRDSAMYRCASSPYPTSGQGSEAFFGQGTRLTVV.

The chain joins TRBV4-3 to TRBJ1-2; D gene ambiguous. CDR1 and CDR2 (germline): LGHNA, YSLEER. The V end was cut by 0 bases, the J end by 1 base, with 9 bases between. This CDR3 contains 15 residues. The CDR3 is CASSQEVRINYGYTF. The CDR3 nucleotides read TGCGCCAGCAGCCAAGAAGTACGGATTAACTATGGCTACACCTTC.

This clonotype was counted between two and nine times. The CDR3 spells CASSGRGTYEQYF. The CDR3 DNA is TGTGCCAGCAGTGGCAGGGGAACCTACGAGCAGTACTTC. The chain joins TRBV2 to TRBJ2-7, with D possibly being TRBD1 (6 bases). V was trimmed by 4 bases and J by 2 bases, leaving 9 bases between them. There are 13 residues in the CDR3. Germline V CDR1 and CDR2: SNHLY, FYNNEI.

The chain's CDR3 is CATGGAANEQFF. For the CDR3, the DNA is TGTGCCACCGGGGGCGCGGCCAATGAGCAGTTCTTC. This chain joins TRBV15 and TRBJ2-1; D might be TRBD1 (6 bases). The V and J ends lost 8 bases and 6 bases respectively, with 11 bases between them. Germline V lookup: CDR1 LNHNV, CDR2 YYDKDF (reference sequence). The CDR3 contains 12 residues.

V and J are TRBV7-9 and TRBJ2-3; possibly TRBD2 for D (5 bases). The germline CDR1 and CDR2 sequences are SEHNR and FQNEAQ (reference sequence). The V end was cut by 0 bases, the J end by 5 bases, with 9 bases between. The CDR3 runs 14 residues. CDR3 amino acids: CASSLATRGDTQYF. DNA of the CDR3: TGTGCCAGCAGCTTAGCGACTCGGGGAGATACGCAGTATTTT.

This clonotype was observed a single time. In DNA form, the CDR3 reads TGCAGTGCTAGAGCTGAGGGAACCTCACCCCTCCACTTT. Residues: CSARAEGTSPLHF. The rearrangement links TRBV20-1 to TRBJ1-6; D not certain. The CDR3 is made up of 13 amino acids. CDR1 and CDR2 (germline): DFQATT, SNEGSKA (reference sequence). The V end was cut by 1 base, the J end by 10 bases, with 11 bases between.

This clonotype was seen only once. V and J are TRBV7-9 and TRBJ2-2, with 7 bases identical to TRBD1. J gave up 1 base and V 3 bases, and 11 bases lay outside the gene matches. CDR3 size: 18 residues. CDR1 is SEHNR, CDR2 FQNEAQ, per germline (reference sequence). The DNA of the CDR3 is TGTGCCAGCAGCTTGGGGGCCCCGGGACAGCTGAACACCGGGGAGCTGTTTTTT. This gives the protein CASSLGAPGQLNTGELFF.

This clonotype was seen many times. The rearrangement uses TRBV7-9 and TRBJ2-7; no clear D gene. The V end lost 2 bases, the J end lost 3 bases, and 11 bases lay between the germline ends. Per germline, CDR1 SEHNR and CDR2 FQNEAQ (reference sequence). The CDR3 loop spans 14 amino acids. In DNA form, the CDR3 reads TGTGCCAGCAGCTTAACGTACGAAGACTACGAGCAGTACTTC. Its protein is CASSLTYEDYEQYF.

This clonotype was picked up a small number of times. The chain combines TRBV20-1 with TRBJ1-5; D perhaps matches TRBD1 (6 bases). This CDR3 comprises 15 residues. Trimming pared 3 bases from V and 2 bases from J, leaving 14 bases between. Per the germline V gene, CDR1 is DFQATT and CDR2 is SNEGSKA (reference sequence). The CDR3: CSARLDRSGNQPQHF. As DNA, the CDR3 is TGCAGTGCTAGGCTCGACAGGAGCGGCAATCAGCCCCAGCATTTT.

J is TRBJ1-5 and V is TRBV20-1; 9 bases are a match to TRBD1. V gave up 5 bases and J gave up 6 bases; unmatched junction bases: 8. The germline V gene encodes CDR1 DFQATT and CDR2 SNEGSKA (reference sequence). The CDR3 extends over 14 amino acids. The DNA of the CDR3 is TGCAGTGCTGGAGGACAGGGGCTTCGTCAGCCCCAGCATTTT. Translation: CSAGGQGLRQPQHF.

This clonotype turned up a few times. V and J are TRBV4-2 and TRBJ1-4, with D perhaps matching TRBD1 (5 bases). Trimming pared 0 bases from V and 8 bases from J, leaving 10 bases between. The CDR3 covers 14 residues. Germline values: CDR1 LGHNA, CDR2 YNFKEQ. CDR3 in amino acids: CASSQEGVEEKLFF. CDR3 bases: TGTGCCAGCAGCCAAGAGGGGGTTGAAGAAAAACTGTTTTTT.

The CDR3: CASSHYRDTQYF. The CDR3 nucleotides read TGTGCCAGCAGCCATTACCGGGATACGCAGTATTTT. The chain couples TRBV7-3 to TRBJ2-3, with unresolved D. The CDR3 extends over 12 amino acids. Trimming pared 5 bases from V and 6 bases from J, leaving 9 bases between. The germline CDR1 and CDR2 sequences are SGHTA and FQGTGA. Using reference TRBV7-3 and TRBJ2-3 for the parts outside the CDR3, the full variable domain is GAGVSQTPSNKVTEKGKYVELRCDPISGHTALYWYRQSLGQGPEFLIYFQGTGAADDSGLPNDRFFAVRPEGSVSTLKIQRTERGDSAVYLCASSHYRDTQYFGPGTRLTVL.

The rearrangement uses TRBV3-1 and TRBJ2-3, with 9 positions matching TRBD2. J gave up 6 bases and V 2 bases, and 3 bases lay outside the gene matches. In germline, CDR1 is LGHDT, CDR2 YNNKEL (reference sequence). CDR3 length: 14 residues. For the CDR3, the DNA is TGTGCCAGCAGCCAAACTACTAGCGGGGATACGCAGTATTTT. The encoded protein is CASSQTTSGDTQYF.